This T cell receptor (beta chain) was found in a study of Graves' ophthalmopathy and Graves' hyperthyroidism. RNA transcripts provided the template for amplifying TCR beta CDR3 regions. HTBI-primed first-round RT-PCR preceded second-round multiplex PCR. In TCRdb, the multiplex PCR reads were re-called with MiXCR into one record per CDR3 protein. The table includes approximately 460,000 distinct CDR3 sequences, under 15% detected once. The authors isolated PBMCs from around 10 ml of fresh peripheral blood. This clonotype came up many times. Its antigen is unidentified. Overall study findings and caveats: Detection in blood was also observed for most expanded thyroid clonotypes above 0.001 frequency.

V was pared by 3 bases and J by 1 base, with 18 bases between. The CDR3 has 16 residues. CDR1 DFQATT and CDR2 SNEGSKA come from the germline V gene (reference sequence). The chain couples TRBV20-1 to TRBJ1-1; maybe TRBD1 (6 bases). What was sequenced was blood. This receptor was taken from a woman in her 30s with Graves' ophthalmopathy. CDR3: CSASAPRGLGNTEAFF. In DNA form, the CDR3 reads TGCAGTGCTAGCGCCCCCCGGGGGCTGGGGAACACTGAAGCTTTCTTT.